The clone carrying this T cell receptor (beta chain) has more than one count but fewer than ten. Its antigen is not known. The source of the sample is a study of PD-1 blockade in classical Hodgkin lymphoma. Study results and caveats: Patients newly diagnosed and complete responders had comparable baseline diversity. After ASCT, patients who started nivolumab under 1 year later were excluded.

Some clones are missing from TCRdb's copy, which holds only in-frame ones; the method was immunoSEQ multiplex PCR. The sample lists around 26,000 clones; roughly 78% were seen once. All patients relapsed after autologous stem cell transplantation, and brentuximab vedotin exposure varied. The source of this sequence is a human donor with classical Hodgkin lymphoma. The specimen comprised peripheral blood mononuclear cells (PBMCs), sampled before the second cycle of nivolumab.

The CDR3 reads CASSESNSGDEKLFF. DNA for the CDR3: TGCGCCAGCAGTGAGTCGAACTCCGGGGATGAAAAACTGTTTTTT. V usage is TRBV10-1 and J usage is TRBJ1-4, with D hard to call. This CDR3 spans 15 amino acids. CDR1 and CDR2 (germline): WNHNN, SYGVQD (reference sequence). V was shortened by 0 bases and J by 6 bases, with 11 bases between the two germline ends.